This passage covers 6 T cell receptor beta chains from one sample sequenced in a study of blood T cell repertoires in COVID-19. Assay used: immunoSEQ multiplex PCR; TCRdb lists only in-frame clones, some missing. The data show about 220,000 clones, about four fifths seen once. Sequencing was performed on PBMCs or T cells enriched from blood (not recorded which). These receptors all come from a woman aged 40 to 50 who had recovered from COVID-19.

The chain recombines TRBV28 with TRBJ1-5; D might be TRBD1 (6 bases). The CDR3 runs to 14 residues. Germline V gene data show CDR1 as MDHEN and CDR2 as SYDVKM. With 5 bases removed from V and 6 bases from J, the gap between germline ends came to 14 bases. The chain's CDR3 is CASSRGGAGQPQHF. In DNA, the CDR3 is TGTGCCAGCAGTCGTGGGGGGGCCGGTCAGCCCCAGCATTTT.

This clone was counted a single time. J is TRBJ1-2 and V is TRBV29-1; 8 nucleotides agree with TRBD1. CDR3 length: 11 residues. The germline gives CDR1 SQVTM, CDR2 ANQGSEA. Trimming removed 5 bases from V and 8 bases from J; junction bases left unmatched: 4. The CDR3: CSVLDRDGYTF. The DNA for the CDR3 is TGCAGCGTTTTGGACAGGGACGGCTACACCTTC. Filled out from reference TRBV29-1 and TRBJ1-2, the complete variable domain reads SAVISQKPSRDICQRGTSLTIQCQVDSQVTMMFWYRQQPGQSLTLIATANQGSEATYESGFVIDKFPISRPNLTFSTLTVSNMSPEDSSIYLCSVLDRDGYTFGSGTRLTVV.

This clone showed up just a few times. The chain has TRBV6-2 or TRBV6-3 and TRBJ1-2; no clear D gene. V lost 3 bases to trimming and J lost 3 bases, with 11 bases between them. The CDR3 totals 14 residues. Germline V CDR1 and CDR2: MNHEY, SVGEGT. As DNA, the CDR3 is TGTGCCAGCAGTTATGAGGCGCTCCACTATGGCTACACCTTC. Protein: CASSYEALHYGYTF.

In its sample, this clone was seen once. The CDR3 loop is CASSLDRSLAQETQYF. CDR3 coding DNA: TGTGCCAGCAGCTTAGATCGTTCGCTAGCCCAAGAGACCCAGTACTTC. This chain connects TRBV11-2 to TRBJ2-5, with a weak D call TRBD2 (5 bases). The germline CDR1 and CDR2 sequences are SGHAT and FQNNGV. The CDR3 consists of 16 residues. Deletions cut 0 bases from V and 1 base from J, with 12 bases between.

The genes are TRBV2 and TRBJ2-2; D is ambiguous. Trimming left V 4 bases short and J 2 bases short, with 8 bases between. Germline V lookup: CDR1 SNHLY, CDR2 FYNNEI. The length of the CDR3 is 14 residues. This CDR3 reads CASSVNRNTGELFF. CDR3 nucleotide sequence: TGTGCCAGCAGTGTTAACAGAAACACCGGGGAGCTGTTTTTT.

CDR3 in amino acids: CASSNPRGTGEQFF. CDR3 DNA: TGTGCCAGCAGCAATCCCCGGGGTACTGGGGAGCAGTTCTTC. The chain uses TRBV11-2 and TRBJ2-1, with D possibly matching TRBD2 (5 bases). This CDR3 comprises 14 residues. From germline, CDR1 is SGHAT and CDR2 FQNNGV. Trimming stripped 5 bases from V and 10 bases from J, with 18 bases between. Full variable domain (remainder filled in from reference TRBV11-2 and TRBJ2-1): EAGVAQSPRYKIIEKRQSVAFWCNPISGHATLYWYQQILGQGPKLLIQFQNNGVVDDSQLPKDRFSAERLKGVDSTLKIQPAKLEDSAVYLCASSNPRGTGEQFFGPGTRLTVL.